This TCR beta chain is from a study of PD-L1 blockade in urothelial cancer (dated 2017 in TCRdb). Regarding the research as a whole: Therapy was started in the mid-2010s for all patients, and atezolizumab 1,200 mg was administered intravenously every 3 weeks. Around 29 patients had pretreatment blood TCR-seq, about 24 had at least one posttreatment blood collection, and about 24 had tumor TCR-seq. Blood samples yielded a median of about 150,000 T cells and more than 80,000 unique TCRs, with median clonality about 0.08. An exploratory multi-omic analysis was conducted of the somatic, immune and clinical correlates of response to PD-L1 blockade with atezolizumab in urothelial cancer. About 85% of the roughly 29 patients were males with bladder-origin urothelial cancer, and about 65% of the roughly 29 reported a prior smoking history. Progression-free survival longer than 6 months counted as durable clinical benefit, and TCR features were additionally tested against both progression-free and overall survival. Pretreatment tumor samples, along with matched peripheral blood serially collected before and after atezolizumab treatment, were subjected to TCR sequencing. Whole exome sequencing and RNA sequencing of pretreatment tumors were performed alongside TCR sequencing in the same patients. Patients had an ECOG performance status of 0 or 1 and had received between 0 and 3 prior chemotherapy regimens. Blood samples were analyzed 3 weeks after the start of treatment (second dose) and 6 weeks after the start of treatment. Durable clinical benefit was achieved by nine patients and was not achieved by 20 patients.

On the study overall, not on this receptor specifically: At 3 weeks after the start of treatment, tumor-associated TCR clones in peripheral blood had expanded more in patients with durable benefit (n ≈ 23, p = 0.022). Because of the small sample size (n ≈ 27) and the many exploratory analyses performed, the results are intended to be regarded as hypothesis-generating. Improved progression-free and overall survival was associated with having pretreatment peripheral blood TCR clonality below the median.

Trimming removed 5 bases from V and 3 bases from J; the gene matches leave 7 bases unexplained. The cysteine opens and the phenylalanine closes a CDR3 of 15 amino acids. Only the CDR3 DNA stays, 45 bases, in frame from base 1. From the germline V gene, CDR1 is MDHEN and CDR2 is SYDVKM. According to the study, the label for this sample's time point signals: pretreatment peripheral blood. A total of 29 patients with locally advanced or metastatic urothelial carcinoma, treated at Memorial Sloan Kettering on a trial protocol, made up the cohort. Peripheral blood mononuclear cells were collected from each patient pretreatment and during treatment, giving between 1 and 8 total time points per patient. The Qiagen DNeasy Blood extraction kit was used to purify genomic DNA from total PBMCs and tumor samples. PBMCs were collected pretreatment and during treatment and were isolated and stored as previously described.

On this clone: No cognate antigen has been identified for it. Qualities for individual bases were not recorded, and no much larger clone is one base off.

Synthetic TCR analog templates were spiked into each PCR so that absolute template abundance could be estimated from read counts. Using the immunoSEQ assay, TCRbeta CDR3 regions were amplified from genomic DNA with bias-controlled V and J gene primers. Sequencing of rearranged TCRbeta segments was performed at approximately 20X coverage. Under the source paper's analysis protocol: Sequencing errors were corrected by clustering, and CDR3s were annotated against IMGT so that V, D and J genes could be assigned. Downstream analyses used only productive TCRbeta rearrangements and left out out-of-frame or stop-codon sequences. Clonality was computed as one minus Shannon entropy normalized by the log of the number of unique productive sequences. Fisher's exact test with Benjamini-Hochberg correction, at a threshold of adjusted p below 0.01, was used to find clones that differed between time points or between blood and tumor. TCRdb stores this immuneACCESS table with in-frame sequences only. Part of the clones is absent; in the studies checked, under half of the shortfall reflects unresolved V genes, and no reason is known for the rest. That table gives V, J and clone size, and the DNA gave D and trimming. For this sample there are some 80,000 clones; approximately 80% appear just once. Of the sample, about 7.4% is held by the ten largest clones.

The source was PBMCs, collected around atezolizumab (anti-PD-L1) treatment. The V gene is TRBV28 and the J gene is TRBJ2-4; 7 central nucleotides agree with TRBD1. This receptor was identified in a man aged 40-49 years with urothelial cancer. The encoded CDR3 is CASSPPGGDKNIQYF. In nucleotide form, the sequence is TGTGCCAGCAGTCCGCCAGGGGGTGACAAAAACATTCAGTACTTC.